These 14 T cell receptor beta chains were all obtained from the same sample, sequenced in a study of cytomegalovirus exposure and HLA in healthy donors. Repertoires were generated with immunoSEQ multiplex PCR, while TCRdb's copy carries only in-frame clones and drops some. This repertoire shows approximately 220,000 clones, approximately 87% found once; its top ten account for 2% to 3%. The sequenced material came from PBMCs. The receptor source for this set is a man aged 18 to 30 in good health and CMV-seronegative.

The rearrangement uses TRBV28 and TRBJ2-7; D perhaps matches TRBD2 (6 bases). The germline V and J ends were trimmed by 5 bases and 2 bases, with 7 bases remaining between them. The germline V gene has CDR1 MDHEN and CDR2 SYDVKM. The CDR3 is 12 residues long. For the CDR3, the DNA is TGTGCCAGCAGTGGGACTCCCTACGAGCAGTACTTC. It translates to CASSGTPYEQYF.

The J gene is TRBJ1-4, the V gene TRBV28; D is possibly TRBD1 (6 bases). CDR3 length equals 15 residues. The V gene's germline CDR1 is MDHEN and CDR2 SYDVKM. The V and J ends lost 5 bases and 8 bases respectively, with 18 bases between them. The CDR3 region has the DNA TGTGCCAGCAGTCCCGGACAGAACTTGCGGGAAAAACTGTTTTTT. This gives the protein CASSPGQNLREKLFF.

DNA for the CDR3: TGCGCCAGCAGTCAACCCTTGGGACACTCCTATGGCTACACCTTC. Amino acids: CASSQPLGHSYGYTF. The chain links TRBV23-1 to TRBJ1-2, with TRBD1 as a possible D gene (6 bases). TRBV23-1 is an open reading frame whose function is uncertain. The CDR3 is made up of 15 amino acids. V shed 2 bases and J shed 4 bases, with 14 bases lying between them.

The chain employs TRBV27 and TRBJ2-7, with TRBD2 matching 10 bases. The CDR3 length is 16 residues. Per germline, CDR1 MNHEY and CDR2 SMNVEV (reference sequence). V was pared by 4 bases and J by 4 bases, with 10 bases of the junction left unmatched. The CDR3 reads CASSSSLAGVAYEQYF. In DNA, the CDR3 is TGTGCCAGCAGTTCCTCCCTAGCGGGAGTGGCATACGAGCAGTACTTC.

The rearrangement joins TRBV4-3 to TRBJ1-1, with TRBD1 matching over 7 bases. Germline V gene data show CDR1 as LGHNA and CDR2 as YSLEER. CDR3 length equals 15 residues. V lost 0 bases to trimming and J lost 4 bases; unmatched junction nucleotides: 5. The CDR3 protein is CASSQDRGLITEAFF. The DNA of the CDR3 is TGCGCCAGCAGCCAAGATAGGGGGCTGATCACTGAAGCTTTCTTT.

The V gene is TRBV7-3, the J gene TRBJ2-3; D remains unclear. The CDR3 consists of 13 residues. CDR1 and CDR2 (germline): SGHTA, FQGTGA. Between the trimmed V and J ends, which lost 5 bases and 10 bases, there was a span of 16 bases. The chain's CDR3 is CASSPPSAGAQYF. The CDR3 DNA follows: TGTGCCAGCAGCCCCCCCTCCGCCGGAGCGCAGTATTTT.

This clone was detected only once. The chain joins TRBV7-9 to TRBJ2-7, with a weak D call TRBD1 (6 bases). This CDR3 contains 13 residues. Germline CDR1 SEHNR, CDR2 FQNEAQ (reference sequence). The V gene lost 5 bases and the J gene lost 9 bases, with 17 bases spanning the gap. The CDR3 coding sequence is TGTGCCAGCAGCCTGGGGGACACCCGACCGCAGTACTTC. This encodes CASSLGDTRPQYF.

The chain links TRBV2 to TRBJ2-3; 11 bases agree with TRBD2. J lost 0 bases, V lost 5 bases, and 1 base had no gene match. The CDR3 contains 15 residues. The germline gives CDR1 SNHLY, CDR2 FYNNEI. The CDR3 sequence is CASSIAGGSTDTQYF. CDR3 coding DNA: TGTGCCAGCAGTATAGCGGGAGGGAGCACAGATACGCAGTATTTT.

This chain joins TRBV5-1 and TRBJ2-7, with 8 bases aligning to TRBD1. The CDR3 is made up of 14 amino acids. The trim removed 3 bases at V and 2 bases at J, leaving 4 bases unmatched. CDR1 and CDR2 from the germline V gene are SGHRS and YFSETQ. CDR3 bases: TGCGCCAGCAGCTCCAACAGGGGGGCCTACGAGCAGTACTTC. Its translation is CASSSNRGAYEQYF.

This chain uses TRBV5-1 with TRBJ2-1; 13 nucleotides match TRBD2. Germline trimming cut 3 bases from V and 8 bases from J; bases unmatched to any gene: 5. Germline V gives CDR1 SGHRS, CDR2 YFSETQ. This CDR3 contains 15 residues. CDR3 sequence (DNA): TGCGCCAGCAGCTCCGGGACTAGCGGGGTCGATGAGCAGTTCTTC. It codes for CASSSGTSGVDEQFF.

The chain combines TRBV9 with TRBJ2-5; D might be TRBD1 (7 bases). The germline V gene encodes CDR1 SGDLS and CDR2 YYNGEE. The CDR3 runs to 16 residues. The V end was cut by 0 bases, the J end by 1 base, with 13 bases between. This CDR3 is CASSVGGGGTQETQYF. In DNA form, the CDR3 reads TGTGCCAGCAGCGTAGGTGGAGGGGGCACCCAAGAGACCCAGTACTTC.

V is TRBV2 and J is TRBJ2-3; no firm D call. V lost 4 bases to trimming and J lost 0 bases, with 8 bases between them. CDR1 SNHLY and CDR2 FYNNEI come from the germline V gene. The length of the CDR3 is 14 residues. In DNA, the CDR3 is TGTGCCAGCAGTGCCCCGACTAGCACAGATACGCAGTATTTT. It codes for CASSAPTSTDTQYF.

The J gene is TRBJ1-2, the V gene TRBV28; no clear D gene. Germline V gene sequence: CDR1 MDHEN, CDR2 SYDVKM. Trimming removed 7 bases from V and 7 bases from J, with 13 bases in between. The CDR3 totals 12 residues. In nucleotides, the CDR3 is TGTGCCAGCACGGACTCATGGCCTGGCTACACCTTC. Its protein product is CASTDSWPGYTF.

In nucleotides, the CDR3 is TGTGCCAGCAGTTACTCTTCCAGGGGGGGCACAGATACGCAGTATTTT. It encodes CASSYSSRGGTDTQYF. The rearrangement joins TRBV6-5 to TRBJ2-3, with TRBD1 as a possible D gene (7 bases). Germline V lookup: CDR1 MNHEY, CDR2 SVGAGI. V shed 0 bases and J shed 1 base, with 11 bases lying between them. The CDR3 loop spans 16 amino acids.